Below are 10 T cell receptor beta chains sequenced from a single sample in a study of blood T cell repertoires in COVID-19. Produced via immunoSEQ multiplex PCR; TCRdb's table is partial and in-frame only. The sample has some 180,000 clones, roughly 84% seen once. The material sequenced was peripheral blood. All receptors derive from a woman between 40 and 55 years old with COVID-19, enrolled during active disease.

V usage is TRBV12-5 and J usage is TRBJ2-6, with D possibly being TRBD1 (6 bases). Germline lookup yields CDR1 LGHNT and CDR2 FRNRAP. The CDR3 totals 17 residues. V was pared by 7 bases and J by 2 bases, with 18 bases between. CDR3 sequence: CASDANDRSPGANVLTF. CDR3 nucleotide sequence: TGTGCTAGTGATGCAAATGACAGGTCTCCTGGGGCCAACGTCCTGACTTTC.

V gene TRBV3-1 (or the pseudogene TRBV3-2) combines with J gene TRBJ1-3, with 12 bases identical to TRBD1. The V gene end was trimmed by 5 bases and the J gene end by 1 base; junction bases not matched to a gene: 12. This CDR3 spans 19 amino acids. The germline V gene encodes CDR1 LGHDT and CDR2 YNNKEL (reference sequence). The DNA of the CDR3 is TGTGCCAGCAGCGGATGGGACAGGGGGCGCCTCGATTCTGGAAACACCATATATTTT. Its protein product is CASSGWDRGRLDSGNTIYF.

The chain is built from TRBV28 and TRBJ2-7, with D possibly matching TRBD1 (6 bases). This CDR3 has 13 amino acids. With 5 bases removed from V and 4 bases from J, the gap between germline ends came to 12 bases. Looked up from germline, CDR1 is MDHEN and CDR2 is SYDVKM. The CDR3 bases are TGTGCCAGCAGTCCCGCCGGACAGTACGAGCAGTACTTC. Translating it yields CASSPAGQYEQYF. Complete variable domain (other parts from reference TRBV28 and TRBJ2-7): DVKVTQSSRYLVKRTGEKVFLECVQDMDHENMFWYRQDPGLGLRLIYFSYDVKMKEKGDIPEGYSVSREKKERFSLILESASTNQTSMYLCASSPAGQYEQYFGPGTRLTVT.

Of note for this clone: The junction departs from germline at one end; a sequencing error may be responsible. The genes are TRBV7-7 and TRBJ2-3, with 9 bases identical to TRBD2. In germline, CDR1 is SSHAT, CDR2 FNYEAQ (reference sequence). The CDR3 has 17 amino acids. The CDR3 coding sequence is TGTGCTAGCAGCGAACAGGGACTAGCAGACCTCACAGATACGCAGTATTTT. This encodes CASSEQGLADLTDTQYF. Looking up the rest from reference TRBV7-7 and TRBJ2-3 gives the full variable domain: GAGVSQSPRYKVTKRGQDVTLRCDPISSHATLYWYQQALGQGPEFLTYFNYEAQPDKSGLPSDRFSAERPEGSISTLTIQRTEQRDSAMYRCASSEQGLADLTDTQYFGPGTRLTVL.

The rearrangement uses TRBV2 and TRBJ1-5; the match to TRBD1 covers 8 bases. The V and J ends lost 0 bases and 7 bases, in that order; junction bases with no gene match: 11. The CDR3 length is 17 residues. Germline loops: CDR1 SNHLY, CDR2 FYNNEI. CDR3 nucleotide sequence: TGTGCCAGCAGTGAAGCGCTGGGCACAGGGGGTCTCCAGCCCCAGCATTTT. It specifies CASSEALGTGGLQPQHF. The variable domain in full, completed from reference TRBV2 and TRBJ1-5, reads EPEVTQTPSHQVTQMGQEVILRCVPISNHLYFYWYRQILGQKVEFLVSFYNNEISEKSEIFDDQFSVERPDGSNFTLKIRSTKLEDSAMYFCASSEALGTGGLQPQHFGDGTRLSIL.

The chain carries TRBV5-8 and TRBJ2-3, with TRBD1 matching 8 bases. Germline V gene lookup returns CDR1 SGHTS and CDR2 YDEGEE. CDR3 length equals 14 residues. Trimming cost V 7 bases and J 6 bases; bases outside gene matches: 10. DNA of the CDR3: TGTGCCAGCGCCTCAGGGGGCCTAGGGGATACGCAGTATTTT. This translates into CASASGGLGDTQYF.

This chain joins TRBV11-2 and TRBJ1-3, with a possible D match to TRBD1 (6 bases). Trimming removed 5 bases at V and 2 bases at J, with 10 bases between. CDR3 size: 14 residues. Germline V lookup: CDR1 SGHAT, CDR2 FQNNGV. DNA of the CDR3: TGTGCCAGCAGCGATGGGACACCTGGAAACACCATATATTTT. It specifies CASSDGTPGNTIYF.

This chain joins TRBV9 and TRBJ2-2, with 9 nucleotides matching TRBD2. V gave up 4 bases and J gave up 4 bases; unmatched junction bases: 14. The CDR3 covers 18 residues. The V gene's germline CDR1 is SGDLS and CDR2 YYNGEE. CDR3 nucleotide sequence: TGTGCCAGCAGCCCCAGACTGGGCGGGAGGGCCCGCACCGGGGAGCTGTTTTTT. Translated, it gives CASSPRLGGRARTGELFF. Full variable domain (outside the CDR3, taken from reference TRBV9 and TRBJ2-2): DSGVTQTPKHLITATGQRVTLRCSPRSGDLSVYWYQQSLDQGLQFLIQYYNGEERAKGNILERFSAQQFPDLHSELNLSSLELGDSALYFCASSPRLGGRARTGELFFGEGSRLTVL.

The V and J genes are TRBV5-1 and TRBJ2-5; D uncertain. CDR1 is SGHRS, CDR2 YFSETQ, per germline. The CDR3 consists of 13 residues. Trimming removed 4 bases at V and 2 bases at J, with 9 bases between. The CDR3 is CASSPPMQETQYF. Written as DNA, the CDR3 is TGCGCCAGCAGCCCACCTATGCAAGAGACCCAGTACTTC.

This chain joins TRBV9 and TRBJ2-5; the match to TRBD1 covers 9 bases. This CDR3 has 16 amino acids. The V gene's germline CDR1 is SGDLS and CDR2 YYNGEE. V lost 0 bases, J lost 5 bases, and 8 bases stayed unmatched. The CDR3 sequence: CASSVGRTGAGETQYF. CDR3 sequence (DNA): TGTGCCAGCAGCGTAGGGCGGACAGGGGCAGGGGAGACCCAGTACTTC.